This entry lists 21 T cell receptor beta chains sequenced from one sample in a study of blood T cell repertoires in COVID-19. Assay used: immunoSEQ multiplex PCR; TCRdb lists only in-frame clones, some missing. The sample shows some 220,000 clones, around 84% of them seen only once. Sequencing was performed on peripheral blood. These receptors all come from an elderly woman with active or convalescent COVID-19.

This clone has a handful of counts. The chain joins TRBV20-1 to TRBJ2-7, with 11 nucleotides matching TRBD2. The germline V gene encodes CDR1 DFQATT and CDR2 SNEGSKA (reference sequence). Trimming cost V 3 bases and J 3 bases; bases outside gene matches: 7. The CDR3 length is 15 residues. Here the CDR3 DNA reads TGCAGTGCTAGTGCGGTAGCGGGAGGGGACTACGAGCAGTACTTC. This translates into CSASAVAGGDYEQYF.

The chain carries TRBV4-1 and TRBJ2-1; D may be TRBD1 (5 bases). CDR3 length: 16 amino acids. Germline V gives CDR1 MGHRA, CDR2 YSYEKL. V lost 0 bases and J 8 bases, leaving 17 bases between the germline ends. CDR3 DNA sequence: TGCGCCAGCAGCCAAGATACCAGACCAGGGTACGATGAGCAGTTCTTC. Protein: CASSQDTRPGYDEQFF.

The chain's CDR3 is CASSEWESYEQYF. In DNA form, the CDR3 reads TGTGCCAGCAGTGAATGGGAGTCCTACGAGCAGTACTTC. The genes are TRBV25-1 and TRBJ2-7, with D perhaps matching TRBD2 (5 bases). Germline CDR1 and CDR2: MGHDK and SYGVNS. The V gene lost 1 base and the J gene lost 1 base, with 5 bases spanning the gap. This CDR3 has 13 amino acids.

The rearrangement joins TRBV9 to TRBJ2-3; the match to TRBD2 covers 8 bases. The V gene end was trimmed by 2 bases and the J gene end by 2 bases; junction bases not matched to a gene: 19. Per germline, CDR1 SGDLS and CDR2 YYNGEE. This CDR3 comprises 20 residues. The chain's CDR3 is CASSVFSLVGGAGDTDTQYF. CDR3 DNA: TGTGCCAGCAGCGTTTTCTCTCTCGTCGGGGGGGCCGGGGACACAGATACGCAGTATTTT.

This chain uses TRBV6-5 with TRBJ2-6, with D tentatively TRBD1 (5 bases). Looked up from germline, CDR1 is MNHEY and CDR2 is SVGAGI. Trimming took off 6 bases at V and 0 bases at J, with 9 bases between the two ends. The CDR3 is made up of 15 amino acids. The CDR3, as DNA: TGTGCCAGCAGATCCACAGGCTCTGGGGCCAACGTCCTGACTTTC. It translates to CASRSTGSGANVLTF.

This clone was recorded a few times. This sequence joins TRBV7-9 and TRBJ1-5; D perhaps matches TRBD1 (6 bases). CDR1 SEHNR and CDR2 FQNEAQ come from the germline V gene (reference sequence). V shed 4 bases and J shed 2 bases, with 15 bases lying between them. The CDR3 length is 16 residues. In nucleotides, the CDR3 is TGTGCCAGCAGCTATACAGGGCCTCGGGGCAATCAGCCCCAGCATTTT. It yields the protein CASSYTGPRGNQPQHF.

This clone was counted a single time. Sequence at one end of the junction differs from germline and may be a read error. V is TRBV7-7 and J is TRBJ2-7; 7 nucleotides line up with TRBD1. The CDR3 sequence is 13 residues long. Looked up from germline, CDR1 is SSHAT and CDR2 is FNYEAQ (reference sequence). CDR3 DNA: TGTGCTAGCAGCCCGGACAGGTCCTACGAGCAGTACTTC. Protein sequence: CASSPDRSYEQYF.

The chain uses TRBV5-1 and TRBJ2-2; the D gene is possibly TRBD2 (6 bases). This CDR3 has 15 amino acids. Germline CDR1 and CDR2: SGHRS and YFSETQ. Trimming pared 0 bases from V and 3 bases from J, leaving 9 bases between. CDR3 residues: CASSLDGSYTGELFF. The CDR3 DNA reads TGCGCCAGCAGCTTGGACGGGAGTTACACCGGGGAGCTGTTTTTT.

The chain is built from TRBV6-1 and TRBJ1-6; D call uncertain. CDR3 size: 14 residues. The germline V gene has CDR1 MNHNS and CDR2 SASEGT. V dropped 5 bases and J dropped 6 bases, with 11 bases sitting between them. The CDR3 nucleotides read TGTGCCAGCAGTTTACGGGATAGTAATTCACCCCTCCACTTT. Its translation: CASSLRDSNSPLHF.

CDR3 nucleotide sequence: TGTGCTAGTGGTCAGGGGGCGGATGAGCAGTTCTTC. As protein: CASGQGADEQFF. V gene TRBV12-5 combines with J gene TRBJ2-1, with 8 bases lining up with TRBD1. V lost 5 bases and J lost 8; bases outside the gene matches: 2. Looked up from germline, CDR1 is LGHNT and CDR2 is FRNRAP. CDR3 length: 12 residues.

The gene calls are TRBV5-1 and TRBJ2-1, with 12 bases aligning to TRBD2. This CDR3 has 18 amino acids. Germline V gives CDR1 SGHRS, CDR2 YFSETQ. Germline trimming cut 0 bases from V and 2 bases from J; bases unmatched to any gene: 6. CDR3 in DNA: TGCGCCAGCAGCTTGGGCCTAGCGGGGGGGCCCCCCTACAATGAGCAGTTCTTC. Encoded protein: CASSLGLAGGPPYNEQFF.

CDR3 DNA sequence: TGTGCCAGCAGCATCACGGAGAGAGGTGAGCAGTTCTTC. It encodes CASSITERGEQFF. The chain carries TRBV3-1 (or the pseudogene TRBV3-2) and TRBJ2-1; D remains unclear. Germline CDR1 reads LGHDT; CDR2 reads YNNKEL (reference sequence). The CDR3 runs to 13 residues. The germline V and J ends were trimmed by 5 bases and 9 bases, with 14 bases remaining between them.

This clone was found once. The CDR3 spells CASSQAPGLAVNTQYF. CDR3 nucleotides: TGTGCCAGCAGCCAAGCCCCGGGACTAGCCGTGAATACGCAGTATTTT. The V call is TRBV3-1 (or the pseudogene TRBV3-2), the J call TRBJ2-3, with 9 nucleotides matching TRBD2. Germline V lookup: CDR1 LGHDT, CDR2 YNNKEL (reference sequence). Unmatched junction bases numbered 9, after V lost 1 base and J lost 7 bases. There are 16 residues in the CDR3.

V usage is TRBV6-5 and J usage is TRBJ2-1, with TRBD2 matching 7 bases. Germline V gene data show CDR1 as MNHEY and CDR2 as SVGAGI. This CDR3 is 12 amino acids long. V shed 8 bases, J shed 6 bases, and the junction held 4 bases outside the gene matches. CDR3 in amino acids: CASGRAGNEQFF. In DNA, the CDR3 is TGTGCCAGCGGGAGGGCTGGCAATGAGCAGTTCTTC.

This clone was detected only once. V gene TRBV6-4 combines with J gene TRBJ1-5; tentative D call: TRBD1 (6 bases). The V end was cut by 7 bases, the J end by 3 bases, with 16 bases between. There are 15 residues in the CDR3. CDR1 is MRHNA and CDR2 is SNTAGT in the germline V gene. The CDR3 nucleotides are TGTGCCAGCACCTACGGGGGGCCCCCCAATCAGCCCCAGCATTTT. Amino acid sequence: CASTYGGPPNQPQHF.

This chain joins TRBV5-4 and TRBJ1-1, with no clear D. Germline CDR1 is SGHNT and CDR2 is YYREEE (reference sequence). V was pared by 4 bases and J by 1 base, with 11 bases between. This CDR3 has 14 amino acids. The CDR3 DNA reads as TGTGCCAGCAGCCCCGGAAGGAGGAACACTGAAGCTTTCTTT. This gives the protein CASSPGRRNTEAFF.

The V and J genes are TRBV10-3 and TRBJ2-2; perhaps TRBD2 as D (6 bases). Trimming removed 0 bases at V and 5 bases at J, with 19 bases between. The CDR3 runs to 18 residues. Per the germline V gene, CDR1 is ENHRY and CDR2 is SYGVKD. In DNA form, the CDR3 reads TGTGCCATCAGTGAGTCAACAGGTCTTCTCGGGAGTACCGGGGAGCTGTTTTTT. This sequence encodes CAISESTGLLGSTGELFF.

The V call is TRBV4-2, the J call TRBJ2-4; 9 bases are shared with TRBD1. Germline trimming cut 4 bases from V and 1 base from J; bases unmatched to any gene: 5. Germline V gene data show CDR1 as LGHNA and CDR2 as YNFKEQ. This CDR3 is built from 16 residues. CDR3 in DNA: TGTGCCAGCAGCCCCGGACAGGGGTCGGCCAAAAACATTCAGTACTTC. This encodes CASSPGQGSAKNIQYF.

V gene TRBV28 combines with J gene TRBJ2-2; D is possibly TRBD2 (6 bases). V gave up 5 bases and J gave up 5 bases, with 18 bases separating them. Per germline, CDR1 MDHEN and CDR2 SYDVKM. This CDR3 contains 16 residues. CDR3 sequence reads: CASSPRDSRRTGELFF. Written as DNA, the CDR3 is TGTGCCAGCAGTCCCCGGGACTCTCGGAGGACCGGGGAGCTGTTTTTT.

The CDR3 is CASSLVGRDRSSNEQFF. Written as DNA, the CDR3 is TGTGCCAGCAGCTTGGTGGGGCGGGACAGGTCTTCCAATGAGCAGTTCTTC. The chain carries TRBV5-8 and TRBJ2-1; 8 bases map to TRBD1. V shed 0 bases and J 6 bases; nucleotides not matched to a gene: 11. The V gene's germline CDR1 is SGHTS and CDR2 YDEGEE. The CDR3 totals 17 residues.

The chain uses TRBV5-1 and TRBJ1-2, with D unclear. Germline V gives CDR1 SGHRS, CDR2 YFSETQ. The V end lost 0 bases, the J end lost 0 bases, and 6 bases lay between the germline ends. CDR3 length: 14 residues. DNA of the CDR3: TGCGCCAGCAGCTTGGACGGTGCTAACTATGGCTACACCTTC. Translated, it gives CASSLDGANYGYTF. Full variable domain (remainder filled in from reference TRBV5-1 and TRBJ1-2): KAGVTQTPRYLIKTRGQQVTLSCSPISGHRSVSWYQQTPGQGLQFLFEYFSETQRNKGNFPGRFSGRQFSNSRSEMNVSTLELGDSALYLCASSLDGANYGYTFGSGTRLTVV.